The source of this T cell receptor (beta chain) is a study of T-cell memory formation after mild COVID-19. General study findings and limits: Nothing confirmed that second-wave clones peaking on day 37 were specific for SARS-CoV-2.

As to this clonotype: The antigen is not known.

TCRdb re-analysed the 5' RACE reads in MiXCR, keeping a single row per CDR3 protein. The table lists about 430,000 distinct CDR3 sequences, over 15% of them singletons, with roughly 21% in the top ten. The V gene end was trimmed by 4 bases and the J gene end by 8 bases; junction bases not matched to a gene: 7. The length of the CDR3 is 16 residues. The germline CDR1 and CDR2 sequences are SGHTA and FQGTGA. This TCR came from a man aged 18 to 30 who had mild COVID-19 (a few samples of this study predate the infection). Cell type and time point are not known. The sample was PBMCs or a T cell subset sorted from them (not recorded which). The chain is built from TRBV7-3 and TRBJ2-1; 14 nucleotides align to TRBD2. In DNA form, the CDR3 reads TGTGCCAGCAGCTCGATGACTAGCGGGGGGGCTGATGAGCAGTTCTTC. As protein: CASSSMTSGGADEQFF.